This record concerns one TCR beta chain sequence. Its antigen is undetermined. A much larger clone lies a single base off, so this may be a read error. The CDR3 has 16 amino acids. V was pared by 4 bases and J by 3 bases, with 18 bases between. Germline values: CDR1 SGHAT, CDR2 FQNNGV. This record belongs to a study of T cells in Graves' hyperthyroidism and ophthalmopathy. General study points: Ophthalmopathy cases were set apart from stable hyperthyroidism by a 13 V-J model. The majority of expanded thyroid clonotypes above 0.001 also appeared in blood.

Researchers took RNA transcripts and amplified the TCR beta CDR3 regions from them. The HTBI set primed first-round TCR CDR3 RT-PCR. TCRdb independently ran MiXCR on the multiplex PCR reads; one entry per CDR3 protein. This table has some 300,000 distinct CDR3 sequences, roughly 19% appearing once. Inclusion characteristics of ophthalmopathy patients comprised a Clinical Activity Score of at least 3, a NOSPECS grade of at least 4, and duration under 3 months. The chain is built from TRBV11-2 and TRBJ2-5, with D possibly matching TRBD1 (8 bases). This TCR derives from a man aged 50 to 60 with Graves' ophthalmopathy. Sequenced: blood. Here the CDR3 DNA reads TGTGCCAGCAGCTCAACAGGGGGGGTGTACAAAGAGACCCAGTACTTC. This codes for CASSSTGGVYKETQYF.